The clone carrying this T cell receptor beta chain was detected once. These data come from a study of PD-1 blockade in classical Hodgkin lymphoma. Produced via immunoSEQ multiplex PCR; TCRdb's table is partial and in-frame only. The sample shows some 1,500 clones, about 63% of them seen only once. Exposure to brentuximab vedotin varied, and each patient had relapsed following autologous stem cell transplantation. PBMCs, once thawed, yielded CD8+ T cells isolated by magnetic negative selection. CDR1 and CDR2 from the germline V gene are SGDLS and YYNGEE. V lost 3 bases, J lost 0 bases, and 5 bases stayed unmatched. The CDR3 spans 16 residues.

This chain connects TRBV9 to TRBJ2-1, with TRBD1 matching over 8 bases. Source: CD8+ T cells from blood, taken at baseline. The TCR was taken from a human donor with classical Hodgkin lymphoma. The CDR3 DNA follows: TGTGCCAGCAGCGAACGGGACAGGTTCTCCTACAATGAGCAGTTCTTC. Protein product: CASSERDRFSYNEQFF. The full variable domain, rest sourced from reference TRBV9 and TRBJ2-1, is DSGVTQTPKHLITATGQRVTLRCSPRSGDLSVYWYQQSLDQGLQFLIQYYNGEERAKGNILERFSAQQFPDLHSELNLSSLELGDSALYFCASSERDRFSYNEQFFGPGTRLTVL.